This TCR beta chain was sequenced in a study of OX40 agonist ivuxolimab in advanced cancers. About the study as a whole: The costimulatory receptor OX40 (CD134) was targeted by ivuxolimab, a fully human IgG2 agonistic monoclonal antibody. Of the approximately 50 dose-escalation patients, hepatocellular carcinoma was present in 19, melanoma in around 15, renal cell carcinoma in 9 and head and neck cancer in 9. Prior anti-PD-1, anti-PD-L1 or anti-CTLA-4 therapy was permitted, and checkpoint inhibitors had been received by approximately 39% of dose-escalation patients. Intravenous ivuxolimab was administered to patients every 2 weeks at six dose levels: 0.01, 0.1, 0.3, 1.5, 3 and 10 mg/kg. The monotherapy dose-escalation portion (N of about 50 patients) of the phase I ivuxolimab trial is reported in the paper. Peripheral TCRbeta sequencing was intended to test whether TCR sequence diversity was altered and clonal T-cell expansion was caused by ivuxolimab. Partial responses were achieved by three dose-escalation patients, of whom one had hepatocellular carcinoma and two had cutaneous melanoma. A male proportion of approximately 83% and a mean age of approximately 62 years, ranging from 23 to 79, were recorded for the dose-escalation cohort. Points the paper makes about the study in general: Low levels of normalized T-cell clonal expansion were also shown by some nonresponding patients. At doses of 0.1 to 3.0 mg/kg, clonal expansion of both CD4+ and CD8+ blood T cells was observed from baseline to week 6. Partial responders in the 0.1-3.0 mg/kg groups had among the lowest normalized peripheral clonal expansion, especially among CD8+ T cells. After ivuxolimab, expanded clones were on average more numerous among CD8+ T cells than among CD4+ T cells. Antigen specificity was not determined for the clonally expanded peripheral T cells.

The trial excluded patients who had a history of autoimmune disease or were on systemic immunosuppression. Peripheral blood for TCR sequencing was collected from all dose cohorts at baseline, on cycle 4 day 1, and on cycle 7 day 1. Samples came from an open-label, multicenter, first-in-human phase I dose-escalation trial of ivuxolimab. Adults with locally advanced or metastatic head and neck squamous cell, hepatocellular, melanoma or renal cell carcinoma were enrolled in the trial. CD4+ and CD8+ T cells were sorted separately from peripheral blood before TCR sequencing. After removal of 5 bases from V and 5 bases from J, the junction retains 6 bases not matched to a gene. The germline V gene encodes CDR1 SEHNR and CDR2 FQNEAQ (reference sequence). Its CDR3 holds 15 amino acids, cysteine through phenylalanine. Only the CDR3 portion is preserved as DNA: 45 bases, with reading frame beginning at the first base.

To sequence the TCRbeta CDR3 region, genomic DNA was isolated from the sorted cells. The immunoSEQ Assay was used to sequence the TCRbeta CDR3 regions. Not all clones reach the TCRdb copy of this immuneACCESS table, which keeps in-frame sequences only. Checked studies attribute under half of the gap to unresolved V genes and leave the rest unexplained. The sample profile shows about 79,000 clones; around 85% of them were found once. The ten largest clones add up to over 3% of the sample. Comment on this clone: The antigen this receptor binds is unknown. Base quality data are lacking; no much larger clone is found one base away.

The sequence derives from an adult with an advanced solid tumor such as melanoma, head and neck, liver or kidney cancer. The material was CD4+ or CD8+ T cells sorted from blood, obtained in a trial of the OX40 agonist ivuxolimab. The chain is made from TRBV7-9 and TRBJ1-1; 12 bases in the middle match TRBD1. CDR3 protein: CASSPGQGARTEAFF. The nucleotides read TGTGCCAGCAGCCCGGGACAGGGGGCAAGGACTGAAGCTTTCTTT.